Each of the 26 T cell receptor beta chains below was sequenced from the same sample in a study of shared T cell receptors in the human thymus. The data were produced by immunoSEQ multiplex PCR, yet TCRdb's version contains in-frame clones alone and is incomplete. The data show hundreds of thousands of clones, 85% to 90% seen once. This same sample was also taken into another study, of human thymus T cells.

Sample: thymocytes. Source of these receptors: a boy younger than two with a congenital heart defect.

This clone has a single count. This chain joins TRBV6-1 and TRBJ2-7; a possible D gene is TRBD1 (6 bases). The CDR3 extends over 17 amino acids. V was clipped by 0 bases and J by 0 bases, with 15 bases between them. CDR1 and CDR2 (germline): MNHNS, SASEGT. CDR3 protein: CASSEAAGAKSSYEQYF. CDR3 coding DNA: TGTGCCAGCAGTGAAGCGGCAGGGGCGAAAAGCTCCTACGAGCAGTACTTC.

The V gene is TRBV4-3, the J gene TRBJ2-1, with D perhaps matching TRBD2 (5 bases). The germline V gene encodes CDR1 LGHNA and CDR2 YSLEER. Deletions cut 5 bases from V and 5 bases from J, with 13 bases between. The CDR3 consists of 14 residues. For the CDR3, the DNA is TGCGCCAGCAGCGTCTTCGGAGCGGACAATGAGCAGTTCTTC. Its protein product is CASSVFGADNEQFF.

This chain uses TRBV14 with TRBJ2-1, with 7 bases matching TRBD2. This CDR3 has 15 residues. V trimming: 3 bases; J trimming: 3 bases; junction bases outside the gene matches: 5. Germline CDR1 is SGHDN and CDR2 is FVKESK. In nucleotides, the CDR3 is TGTGCCAGCAGCCAGGGGCTAGCGGTCTACAATGAGCAGTTCTTC. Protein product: CASSQGLAVYNEQFF. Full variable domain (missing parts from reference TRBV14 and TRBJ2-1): EAGVTQFPSHSVIEKGQTVTLRCDPISGHDNLYWYRRVMGKEIKFLLHFVKESKQDESGMPNNRFLAERTGGTYSTLKVQPAELEDSGVYFCASSQGLAVYNEQFFGPGTRLTVL.

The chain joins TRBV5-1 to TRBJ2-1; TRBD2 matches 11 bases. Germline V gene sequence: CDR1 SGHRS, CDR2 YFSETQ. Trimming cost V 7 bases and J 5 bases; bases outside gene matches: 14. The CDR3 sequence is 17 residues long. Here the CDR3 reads CASGGTSGPSAHNEQFF. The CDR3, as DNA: TGCGCCAGCGGCGGGACTAGCGGACCCTCAGCGCACAATGAGCAGTTCTTC. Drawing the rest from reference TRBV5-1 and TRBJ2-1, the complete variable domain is KAGVTQTPRYLIKTRGQQVTLSCSPISGHRSVSWYQQTPGQGLQFLFEYFSETQRNKGNFPGRFSGRQFSNSRSEMNVSTLELGDSALYLCASGGTSGPSAHNEQFFGPGTRLTVL.

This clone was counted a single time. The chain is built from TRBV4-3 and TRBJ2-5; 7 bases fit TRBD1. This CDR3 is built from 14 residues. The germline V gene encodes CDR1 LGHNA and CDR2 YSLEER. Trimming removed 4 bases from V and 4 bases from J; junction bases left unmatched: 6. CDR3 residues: CASSPRGGGETQYF. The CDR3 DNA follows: TGCGCCAGCAGCCCCAGAGGGGGCGGAGAGACCCAGTACTTC.

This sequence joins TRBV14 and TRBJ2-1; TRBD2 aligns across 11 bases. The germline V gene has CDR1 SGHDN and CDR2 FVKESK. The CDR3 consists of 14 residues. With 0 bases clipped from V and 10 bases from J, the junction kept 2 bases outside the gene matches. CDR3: CASSQETSGREQFF. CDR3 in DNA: TGTGCCAGCAGCCAAGAAACTAGCGGGAGAGAGCAGTTCTTC.

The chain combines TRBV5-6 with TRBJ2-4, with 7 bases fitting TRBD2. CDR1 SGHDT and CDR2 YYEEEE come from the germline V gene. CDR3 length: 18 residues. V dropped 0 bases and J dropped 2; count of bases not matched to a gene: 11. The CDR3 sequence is CASSLGPPAGVSKNIQYF. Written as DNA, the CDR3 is TGTGCCAGCAGCTTGGGGCCCCCTGCGGGAGTATCCAAAAACATTCAGTACTTC.

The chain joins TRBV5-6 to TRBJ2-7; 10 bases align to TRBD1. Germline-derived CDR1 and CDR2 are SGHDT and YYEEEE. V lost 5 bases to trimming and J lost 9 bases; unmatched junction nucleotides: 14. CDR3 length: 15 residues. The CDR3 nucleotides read TGTGCCAGCAGTTCCGGGACAGGGGAAGGTACAGGGCAGTACTTC. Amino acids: CASSSGTGEGTGQYF.

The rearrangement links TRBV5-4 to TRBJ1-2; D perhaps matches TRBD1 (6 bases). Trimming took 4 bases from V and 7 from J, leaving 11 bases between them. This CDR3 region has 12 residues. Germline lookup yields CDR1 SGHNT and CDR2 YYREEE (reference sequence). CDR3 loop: CASSRGAVGYTF. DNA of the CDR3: TGTGCCAGCAGCCGGGGGGCTGTTGGCTACACCTTC.

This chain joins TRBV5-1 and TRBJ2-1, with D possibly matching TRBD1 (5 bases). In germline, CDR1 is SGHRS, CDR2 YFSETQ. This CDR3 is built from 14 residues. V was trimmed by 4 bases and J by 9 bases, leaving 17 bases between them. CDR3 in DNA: TGCGCCAGCAGCCCCCGACGCAGGGCCCCTGAGCAGTTCTTC. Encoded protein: CASSPRRRAPEQFF.

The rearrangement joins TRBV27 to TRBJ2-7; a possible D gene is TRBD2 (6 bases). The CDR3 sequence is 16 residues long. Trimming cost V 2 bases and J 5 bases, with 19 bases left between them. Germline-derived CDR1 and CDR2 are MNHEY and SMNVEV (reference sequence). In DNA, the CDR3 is TGTGCCAGCAGTTTAAGGGCGGGACGCACGGACGACGAGCAGTACTTC. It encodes CASSLRAGRTDDEQYF.

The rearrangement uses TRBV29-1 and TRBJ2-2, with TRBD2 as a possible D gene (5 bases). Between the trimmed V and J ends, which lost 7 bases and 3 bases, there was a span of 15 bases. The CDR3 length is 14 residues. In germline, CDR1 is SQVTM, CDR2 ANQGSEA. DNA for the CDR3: TGCAGCGCCCGTCGGGGAATTGACACCGGGGAGCTGTTTTTT. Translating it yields CSARRGIDTGELFF.

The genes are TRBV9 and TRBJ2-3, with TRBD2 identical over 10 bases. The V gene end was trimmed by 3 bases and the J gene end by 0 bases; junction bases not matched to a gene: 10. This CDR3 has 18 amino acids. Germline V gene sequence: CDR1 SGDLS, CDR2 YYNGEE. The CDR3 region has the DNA TGTGCCAGCAGCGCCACTAGCGGGGACCGTCTAAGCACAGATACGCAGTATTTT. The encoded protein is CASSATSGDRLSTDTQYF.

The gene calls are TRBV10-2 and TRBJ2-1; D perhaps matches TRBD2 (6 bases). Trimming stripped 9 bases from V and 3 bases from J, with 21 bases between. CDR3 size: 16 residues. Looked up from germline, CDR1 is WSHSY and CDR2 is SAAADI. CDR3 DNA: TGCGCCAGTATCGTCCTTTGGGGACTTTGCTACAATGAGCAGTTCTTC. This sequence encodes CASIVLWGLCYNEQFF.

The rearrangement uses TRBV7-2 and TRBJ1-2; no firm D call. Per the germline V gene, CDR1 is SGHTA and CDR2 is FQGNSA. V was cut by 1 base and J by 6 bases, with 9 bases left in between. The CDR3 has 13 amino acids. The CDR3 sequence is CASSLDLGDGYTF. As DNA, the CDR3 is TGTGCCAGCAGCTTAGATCTCGGGGATGGCTACACCTTC.

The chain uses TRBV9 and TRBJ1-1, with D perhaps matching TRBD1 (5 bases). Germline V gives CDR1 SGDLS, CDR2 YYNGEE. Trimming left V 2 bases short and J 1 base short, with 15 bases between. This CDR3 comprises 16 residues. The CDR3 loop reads CASSVLGGGENTEAFF. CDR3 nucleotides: TGTGCCAGCAGCGTCCTCGGGGGAGGGGAGAACACTGAAGCTTTCTTT.

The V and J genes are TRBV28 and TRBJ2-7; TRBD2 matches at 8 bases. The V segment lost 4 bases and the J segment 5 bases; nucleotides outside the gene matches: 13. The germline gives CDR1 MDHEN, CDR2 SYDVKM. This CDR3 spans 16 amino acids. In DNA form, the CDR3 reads TGTGCCAGCAGTTCCCCCCGGGGGGGGGTACGGAACGAGCAGTACTTC. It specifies CASSSPRGGVRNEQYF.

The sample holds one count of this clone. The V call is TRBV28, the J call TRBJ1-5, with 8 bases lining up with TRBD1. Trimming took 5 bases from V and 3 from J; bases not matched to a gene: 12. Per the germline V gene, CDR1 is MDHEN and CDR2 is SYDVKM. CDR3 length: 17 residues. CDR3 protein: CASSPQRDRPFNQPQHF. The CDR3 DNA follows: TGTGCCAGCAGTCCCCAACGGGACAGGCCCTTCAATCAGCCCCAGCATTTT.

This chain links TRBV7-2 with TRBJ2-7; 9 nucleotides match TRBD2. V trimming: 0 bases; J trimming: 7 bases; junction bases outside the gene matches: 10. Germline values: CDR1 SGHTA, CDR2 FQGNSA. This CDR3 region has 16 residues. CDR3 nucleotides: TGTGCCAGCAGCTTAGCCCGTAGCGGGAGAGGAGAAGAGCAGTACTTC. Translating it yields CASSLARSGRGEEQYF.

In DNA form, the CDR3 reads TGTGCCAGCATGGTTTTGAACGGGGAGGGACTACAAGAGACCCAGTACTTC. Translation: CASMVLNGEGLQETQYF. The chain is built from TRBV27 and TRBJ2-5; 7 bases line up with TRBD2. The length of the CDR3 is 17 residues. Germline trimming cut 7 bases from V and 2 bases from J; bases unmatched to any gene: 16. CDR1 and CDR2 (germline): MNHEY, SMNVEV (reference sequence).

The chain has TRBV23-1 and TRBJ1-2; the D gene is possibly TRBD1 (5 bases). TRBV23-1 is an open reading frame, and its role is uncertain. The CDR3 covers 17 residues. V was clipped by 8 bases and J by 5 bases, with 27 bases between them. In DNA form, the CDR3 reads TGCGCCAGCCCCAACGGGGGGGTTCCCCTGTTTAATTATGGCTACACCTTC. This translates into CASPNGGVPLFNYGYTF.

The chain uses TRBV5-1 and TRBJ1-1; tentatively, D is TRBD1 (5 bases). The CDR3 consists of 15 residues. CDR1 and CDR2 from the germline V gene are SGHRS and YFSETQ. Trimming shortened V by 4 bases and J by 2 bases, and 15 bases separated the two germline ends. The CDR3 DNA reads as TGCGCCAGCAGCCGTGCGTGCGGGACTAACACTGAAGCTTTCTTT. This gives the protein CASSRACGTNTEAFF.

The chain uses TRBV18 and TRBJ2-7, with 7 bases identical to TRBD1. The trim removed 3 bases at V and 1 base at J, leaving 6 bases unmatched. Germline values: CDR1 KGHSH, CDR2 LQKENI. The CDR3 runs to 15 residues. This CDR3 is CASSPDRNPSYEQYF. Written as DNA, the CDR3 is TGTGCCAGCTCACCGGACAGGAACCCTTCCTACGAGCAGTACTTC. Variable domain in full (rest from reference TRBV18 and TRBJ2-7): NAGVMQNPRHLVRRRGQEARLRCSPMKGHSHVYWYRQLPEEGLKFMVYLQKENIIDESGMPKERFSAEFPKEGPSILRIQQVVRGDSAAYFCASSPDRNPSYEQYFGPGTRLTVT.

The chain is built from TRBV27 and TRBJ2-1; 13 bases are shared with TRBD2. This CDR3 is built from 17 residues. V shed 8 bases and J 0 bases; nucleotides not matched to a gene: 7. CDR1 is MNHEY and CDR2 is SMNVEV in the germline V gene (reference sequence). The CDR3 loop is CASGTSGTRSSYNEQFF. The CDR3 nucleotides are TGTGCCAGCGGGACTAGCGGGACGCGCAGCTCCTACAATGAGCAGTTCTTC.

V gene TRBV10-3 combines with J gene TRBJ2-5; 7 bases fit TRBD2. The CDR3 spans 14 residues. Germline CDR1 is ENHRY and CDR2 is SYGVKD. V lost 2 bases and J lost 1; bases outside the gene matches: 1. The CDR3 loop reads CAISEGGGQETQYF. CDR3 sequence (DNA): TGTGCCATCAGTGAGGGGGGGGGCCAAGAGACCCAGTACTTC.

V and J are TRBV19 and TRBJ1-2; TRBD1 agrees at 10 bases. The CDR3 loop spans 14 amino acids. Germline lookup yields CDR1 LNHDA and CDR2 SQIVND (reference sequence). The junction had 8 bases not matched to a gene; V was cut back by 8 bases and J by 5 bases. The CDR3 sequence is CASGQGGAWYGYTF. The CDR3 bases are TGTGCCAGTGGACAGGGGGGCGCGTGGTATGGCTACACCTTC.